Each of the 4 T cell receptor beta chains below was sequenced from the same sample in a study of prognosis after radiotherapy for stage I lung cancer. Researchers used two-round multiplex PCR to amplify TCR beta CDR3 starting from genomic DNA. First-round PCR, the initial amplification, used primers specific to each TRBV and TRBJ gene. A single record per CDR3 protein comes from TCRdb applying MiXCR to the multiplex PCR reads. Here the sample spans 15,000 or so distinct CDR3 sequences, more than 35% being singletons. This specimen was PBMCs, taken before or after stereotactic body radiation therapy (not recorded which). All receptors come from a donor aged 50 or older with non-small cell lung cancer.

This clonotype came up a few times. The CDR3 region has the DNA TGTGCCAGCAGCCAAGAGTACCCTTCCTACGAGCAGTACTTC. This translates into CASSQEYPSYEQYF. The V gene is TRBV3-1, the J gene TRBJ2-7; unclear D gene. V was shortened by 0 bases and J by 1 base, with 7 bases between the two germline ends. Germline V lookup: CDR1 LGHDT, CDR2 YNNKEL (reference sequence). This CDR3 comprises 14 residues.

Regarding this clonotype: A much larger clone is a single base away; this may be a read error. The chain carries TRBV29-1 and TRBJ2-5; D not resolved. The length of the CDR3 is 11 residues. Germline values: CDR1 SQVTM, CDR2 ANQGSEA. In nucleotides, the CDR3 is TGCAGCGGCCAAGATCAAGAGGCCCAGTACTTC. Its translation is CSGQDQEAQYF. Drawing the rest from reference TRBV29-1 and TRBJ2-5, the complete variable domain is SAVISQKPSRDICQRGTSLTIQCQVDSQVTMMFWYRQQPGQSLTLIATANQGSEATYESGFVIDKFPISRPNLTFSTLTVSNMSPEDSSIYLCSGQDQEAQYFGPGTRLLVL.

With regard to this clonotype: Compared with germline, one end of the junction differs, possibly owing to a read error. This chain links TRBV19 with TRBJ1-2, with D unresolved. CDR3 length: 13 residues. Germline CDR1 LNHDA, CDR2 SQIVND (reference sequence). The DNA of the CDR3 is TGTGCCAGTAGTATTGAAGAAAAATATGGCTACACATTC. Amino acids: CASSIEEKYGYTF.

This clonotype was seen more than once but under ten times. This may stem from a read error, because a much larger clone lies one nucleotide away. This sequence joins TRBV28 and TRBJ1-1; D may be TRBD1 (5 bases). The germline V and J ends were trimmed by 4 bases and 3 bases, with 18 bases remaining between them. This CDR3 is built from 16 residues. Germline V lookup: CDR1 MDHEN, CDR2 SYDVKM. The CDR3 region is CASSSVGRREYTEAFF. CDR3 DNA sequence: TGTGCCAGCAGTTCCGTGGGCCGCAGGGAGTACACTGAAGCTTTCTTT.